A single sample gave rise to the 4 T cell receptor beta chains below, sequenced in a study of blood T cell repertoires in COVID-19. The data were produced by immunoSEQ multiplex PCR, yet TCRdb's version contains in-frame clones alone and is incomplete. The table records under 200,000 clones, approximately 86% of them present only once. Sequenced sample: peripheral blood. Receptors originate from a woman of 80 years or more with COVID-19, enrolled during active disease.

The chain employs TRBV18 and TRBJ2-7; 8 nucleotides line up with TRBD1. This CDR3 spans 14 amino acids. V was pared by 3 bases and J by 5 bases, with 6 bases of the junction left unmatched. Germline CDR1 is KGHSH and CDR2 is LQKENI. CDR3 in DNA: TGTGCCAGCTCACCTGCCGGGACAGGTCACGAGCAGTACTTC. Protein sequence: CASSPAGTGHEQYF.

This chain uses TRBV28 with TRBJ2-7; TRBD1 aligns across 9 bases. The germline V gene has CDR1 MDHEN and CDR2 SYDVKM. This CDR3 is 15 amino acids long. The J segment lost 2 bases and the V segment lost 3 bases, leaving 5 bases of the junction unmatched. CDR3 protein: CASSFWDRDAYEQYF. CDR3 nucleotide sequence: TGTGCCAGCAGTTTCTGGGACAGGGACGCCTACGAGCAGTACTTC. The full variable domain, in which reference TRBV28 and TRBJ2-7 provide the parts outside the CDR3, is DVKVTQSSRYLVKRTGEKVFLECVQDMDHENMFWYRQDPGLGLRLIYFSYDVKMKEKGDIPEGYSVSREKKERFSLILESASTNQTSMYLCASSFWDRDAYEQYFGPGTRLTVT.

This rearrangement joins TRBV4-3 to TRBJ2-7; maybe TRBD1 (6 bases). Per the germline V gene, CDR1 is LGHNA and CDR2 is YSLEER. V dropped 1 base and J dropped 2 bases, with 12 bases sitting between them. The CDR3 runs 15 residues. CDR3 sequence (DNA): TGCGCCAGCAGCCAAGGACAGGTCGGACCCTACGAGCAGTACTTC. This encodes CASSQGQVGPYEQYF.

This clone was detected once. This chain connects TRBV4-1 to TRBJ2-1, with 8 bases that match TRBD1. The ends lost 4 bases at V and 6 bases at J; junction bases unmatched: 8. The CDR3 contains 15 residues. The V gene's germline CDR1 is MGHRA and CDR2 YSYEKL. As DNA, the CDR3 is TGCGCCAGCAGCCTCCTGGACAGGGAGGCCAATGAGCAGTTCTTC. Protein: CASSLLDREANEQFF.